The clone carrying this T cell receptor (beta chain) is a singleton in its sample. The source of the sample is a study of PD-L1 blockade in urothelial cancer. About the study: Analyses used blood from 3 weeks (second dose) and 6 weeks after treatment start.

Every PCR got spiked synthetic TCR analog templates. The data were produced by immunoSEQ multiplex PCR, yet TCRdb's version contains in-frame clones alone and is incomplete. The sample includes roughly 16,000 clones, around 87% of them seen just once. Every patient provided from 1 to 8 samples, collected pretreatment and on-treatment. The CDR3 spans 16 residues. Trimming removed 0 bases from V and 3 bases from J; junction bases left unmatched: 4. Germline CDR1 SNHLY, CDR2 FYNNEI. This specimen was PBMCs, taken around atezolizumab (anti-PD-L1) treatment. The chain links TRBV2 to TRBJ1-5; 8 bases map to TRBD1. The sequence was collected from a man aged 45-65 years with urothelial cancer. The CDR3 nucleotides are TGTGCCAGCAGTGAAGCTCGGACAGGGTTCAATCAGCCCCAGCATTTT. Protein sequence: CASSEARTGFNQPQHF. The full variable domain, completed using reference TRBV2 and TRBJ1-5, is EPEVTQTPSHQVTQMGQEVILRCVPISNHLYFYWYRQILGQKVEFLVSFYNNEISEKSEIFDDQFSVERPDGSNFTLKIRSTKLEDSAMYFCASSEARTGFNQPQHFGDGTRLSIL.